These T cell receptor beta chains were read from a single sample in a study of blood T cells in healthy people across ages. TCRdb reanalysed the 5' RACE reads using MiXCR and keeps one entry per CDR3 protein. The sample lists over a million distinct CDR3 sequences, around 59% occurring once. The sequencing sample was made of blood. The receptors originated from a man aged 18 to 30 in good health. CDR3s leave out the opening cysteine and the closing phenylalanine or tryptophan. Fields, in order: CDR3 length, V gene, CDR3 protein.

len: 13; v_gene: TRBV12-3/TRBV12-4; CDR3aa: AGSASGAGYNEQF
len: 13; v_gene: TRBV6-1; CDR3aa: ASSEHGMRYNEQF
len: 12; v_gene: TRBV29-1; CDR3aa: SVEDRGSSDTQY
len: 13; v_gene: TRBV27; CDR3aa: ASSSTGGYPYGYT
len: 15; v_gene: TRBV7-2; CDR3aa: ASSLTIAGGPYNEQF
len: 12; v_gene: TRBV24-1; CDR3aa: ATSSLMNTGELF
len: 11; v_gene: TRBV20-1; CDR3aa: SAHREFNQPQH
len: 15; v_gene: TRBV4-2; CDR3aa: ASSQETGASFTDTQY
len: 13; v_gene: TRBV13; CDR3aa: ASSSSPGTRNEQF
len: 9; v_gene: TRBV4-1; CDR3aa: ASSQDAGYT
len: 14; v_gene: TRBV10-3; CDR3aa: AISTGTSTGANVLT
len: 9; v_gene: TRBV6-6; CDR3aa: ASSFKLEQY
len: 14; v_gene: TRBV29-1; CDR3aa: SATGVLSQPTDTQY
len: 13; v_gene: TRBV7-2; CDR3aa: ASSFGGDKQETQY